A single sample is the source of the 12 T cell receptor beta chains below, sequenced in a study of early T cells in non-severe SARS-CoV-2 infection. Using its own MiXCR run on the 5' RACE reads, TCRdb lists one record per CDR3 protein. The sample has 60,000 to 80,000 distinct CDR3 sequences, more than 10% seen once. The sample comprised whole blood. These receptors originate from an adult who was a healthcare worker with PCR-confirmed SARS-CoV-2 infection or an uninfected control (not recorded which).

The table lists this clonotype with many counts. The CDR3 here is CASSPHLAQYF. CDR3 sequence (DNA): TGTGCCAGCAGCCCACACCTCGCGCAGTATTTT. The rearrangement joins TRBV11-2 to TRBJ2-3, with D unclear. The CDR3 runs to 11 residues. Trimming removed 5 bases at V and 10 bases at J, with 10 bases between. In germline, CDR1 is SGHAT, CDR2 FQNNGV.

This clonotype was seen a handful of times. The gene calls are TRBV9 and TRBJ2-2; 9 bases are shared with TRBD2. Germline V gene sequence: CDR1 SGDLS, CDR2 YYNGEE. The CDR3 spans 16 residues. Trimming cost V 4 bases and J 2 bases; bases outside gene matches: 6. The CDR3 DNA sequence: TGTGCCAGCAGCTTGACTAGCGGTCTAAACACCGGGGAGCTGTTTTTT. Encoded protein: CASSLTSGLNTGELFF.

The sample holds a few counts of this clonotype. In nucleotides, the CDR3 is TGCAGCGTTGAAGATTTGGCTAGCGGGATTTACAATGAGCAGTTCTTC. Translation: CSVEDLASGIYNEQFF. The chain recombines TRBV29-1 with TRBJ2-1; 9 bases are a match to TRBD2. CDR3 length: 16 amino acids. V trimming: 0 bases; J trimming: 4 bases; junction bases outside the gene matches: 7. CDR1 is SQVTM and CDR2 is ANQGSEA in the germline V gene.

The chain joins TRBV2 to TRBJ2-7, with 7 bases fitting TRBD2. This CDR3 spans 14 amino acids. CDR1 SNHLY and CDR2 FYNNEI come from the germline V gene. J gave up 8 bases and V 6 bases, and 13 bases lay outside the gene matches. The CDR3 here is CASRPGTTAAKQYF. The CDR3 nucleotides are TGTGCCAGCAGGCCCGGGACTACCGCGGCGAAGCAGTACTTC.

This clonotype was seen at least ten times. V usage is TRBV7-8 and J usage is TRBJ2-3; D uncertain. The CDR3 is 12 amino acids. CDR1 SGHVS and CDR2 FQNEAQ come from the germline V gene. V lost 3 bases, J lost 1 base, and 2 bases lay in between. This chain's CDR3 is CASSFGTDTQYF. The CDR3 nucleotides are TGTGCCAGCAGCTTTGGCACAGATACGCAGTATTTT.

Here the CDR3 reads CASIAPGQPYEQYF. DNA of the CDR3: TGTGCCAGCATCGCGCCGGGACAGCCGTACGAGCAGTACTTC. This chain links TRBV28 with TRBJ2-7, with 7 positions matching TRBD1. Germline V gene sequence: CDR1 MDHEN, CDR2 SYDVKM. V lost 7 bases to trimming and J lost 4 bases; unmatched junction nucleotides: 10. The CDR3 length is 14 residues.

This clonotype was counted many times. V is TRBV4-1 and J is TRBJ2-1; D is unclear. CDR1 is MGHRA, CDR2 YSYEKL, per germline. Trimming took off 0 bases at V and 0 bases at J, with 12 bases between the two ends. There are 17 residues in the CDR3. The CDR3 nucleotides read TGCGCCAGCAGCCAAGATAGAGTCCGGAGCTCCTACAATGAGCAGTTCTTC. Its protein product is CASSQDRVRSSYNEQFF.

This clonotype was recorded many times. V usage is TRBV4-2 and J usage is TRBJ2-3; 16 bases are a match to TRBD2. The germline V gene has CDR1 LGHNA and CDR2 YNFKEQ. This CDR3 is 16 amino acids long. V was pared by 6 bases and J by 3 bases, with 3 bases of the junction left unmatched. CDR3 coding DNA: TGTGCCAGCAGGGGACTAGCGGGAGGGAATACAGATACGCAGTATTTT. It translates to CASRGLAGGNTDTQYF.

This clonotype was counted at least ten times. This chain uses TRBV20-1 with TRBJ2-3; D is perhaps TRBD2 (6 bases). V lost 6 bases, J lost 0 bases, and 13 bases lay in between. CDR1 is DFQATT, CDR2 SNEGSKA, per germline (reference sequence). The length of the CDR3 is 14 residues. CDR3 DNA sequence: TGCAGTGCCAGAAGCGGGTCTAGCACAGATACGCAGTATTTT. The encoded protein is CSARSGSSTDTQYF.

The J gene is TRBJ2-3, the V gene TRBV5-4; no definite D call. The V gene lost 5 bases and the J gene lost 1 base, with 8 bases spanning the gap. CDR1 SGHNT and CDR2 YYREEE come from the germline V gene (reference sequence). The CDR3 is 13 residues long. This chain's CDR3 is CASSREGTDTQYF. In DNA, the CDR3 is TGTGCCAGCAGTCGAGAGGGCACAGATACGCAGTATTTT.

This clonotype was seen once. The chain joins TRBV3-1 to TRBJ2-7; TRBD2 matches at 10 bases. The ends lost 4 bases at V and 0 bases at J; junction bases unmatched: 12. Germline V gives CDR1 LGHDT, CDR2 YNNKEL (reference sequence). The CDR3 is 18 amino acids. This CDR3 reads CASSPIMTSGPSSYEQYF. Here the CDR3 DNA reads TGTGCCAGCAGCCCCATAATGACTAGCGGGCCAAGCTCCTACGAGCAGTACTTC.

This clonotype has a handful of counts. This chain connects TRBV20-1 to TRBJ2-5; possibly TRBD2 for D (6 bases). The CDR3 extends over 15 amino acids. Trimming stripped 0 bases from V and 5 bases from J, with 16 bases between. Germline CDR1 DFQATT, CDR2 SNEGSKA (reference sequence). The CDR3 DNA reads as TGCAGTGCTAGAGAGAGCGGAGGGGCTGGGGAGACCCAGTACTTC. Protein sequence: CSARESGGAGETQYF.